This passage covers 24 T cell receptor beta chains from one sample sequenced in a study of T cells after yellow fever vaccination (dated by TCRdb to the late 2010s). Libraries were constructed by 5' RACE. Data came from an Illumina NovaSeq 6000. TCRdb reprocessing: public reads trimmed at Q25 with fastp, clones called with MiXCR, in-frame beta chains kept. CDR3 protein duplicates are merged, each entry listing the most common genes and DNA. Within this sample are 200,000 to 250,000 distinct CDR3 sequences, with more than 3% of them counted one time only. The ten most abundant clones make up 3.2% of the sample. The treatment or condition label here, explained by the study, means: live attenuated yellow fever vaccine strain. Sequencing was performed on CD4+ T cells sorted from PBMCs, taken 10 days after the yellow fever booster vaccination. Source of these receptors: a man aged 18 to 35 who received the YFV17D yellow fever vaccine.

This clonotype was seen repeatedly, ten times or more. This chain's CDR3 is CASSLSGLNYGYTF. CDR3 sequence (DNA): TGTGCCAGCAGCTTATCCGGGCTCAACTATGGCTACACCTTC. The rearrangement joins TRBV7-2 to TRBJ1-2; D remains ambiguous. The V and J ends lost 2 bases and 2 bases respectively, with 9 bases between them. The length of the CDR3 is 14 residues. Germline V gene data show CDR1 as SGHTA and CDR2 as FQGNSA.

Only a few counts were recorded for this clonotype. Here the CDR3 reads CASSQDPLGRGHGEQYF. DNA of the CDR3: TGCGCCAGCAGCCAAGATCCCCTTGGCAGGGGGCATGGCGAGCAGTACTTC. The V call is TRBV4-1, the J call TRBJ2-7; 8 bases map to TRBD1. Trimming cost V 0 bases and J 6 bases; bases outside gene matches: 13. There are 17 residues in the CDR3. The V gene's germline CDR1 is MGHRA and CDR2 YSYEKL.

This clonotype has more than one count but fewer than ten. The chain couples TRBV3-1 to TRBJ1-6; D is possibly TRBD1 (6 bases). This CDR3 has 14 amino acids. Germline V gene lookup returns CDR1 LGHDT and CDR2 YNNKEL (reference sequence). Trimming stripped 4 bases from V and 8 bases from J, with 12 bases between. DNA of the CDR3: TGTGCCAGCAGCCTGACAGGCCAAGATTCACCCCTCCACTTT. Residues: CASSLTGQDSPLHF.

This clonotype was found many times. The rearrangement links TRBV28 to TRBJ1-6; D may be TRBD1 (6 bases). Germline CDR1 MDHEN, CDR2 SYDVKM. The V end was cut by 3 bases, the J end by 6 bases, with 12 bases between. There are 15 residues in the CDR3. CDR3 in amino acids: CASSLGGGLNSPLHF. The CDR3 coding sequence is TGTGCCAGCAGTTTGGGGGGCGGACTTAATTCACCCCTCCACTTT.

This clonotype turned up a few times. This sequence joins TRBV2 and TRBJ2-1, with D possibly being TRBD1 (6 bases). The CDR3 extends over 16 amino acids. CDR1 is SNHLY, CDR2 FYNNEI, per germline. The germline V and J ends were trimmed by 4 bases and 6 bases, with 19 bases remaining between them. CDR3 coding DNA: TGTGCCAGCAGTGCGGGGCTGGGACATGAGGGCAATGAGCAGTTCTTC. It yields the protein CASSAGLGHEGNEQFF.

The chain is built from TRBV28 and TRBJ2-1, with 8 bases fitting TRBD1. The CDR3 loop spans 13 amino acids. V shed 10 bases, J shed 8 bases, and the junction held 10 bases outside the gene matches. Germline loops: CDR1 MDHEN, CDR2 SYDVKM. The CDR3 bases are TGTGCCACCGTCAGGGGGCGCACCGATGAGCAGTTCTTC. It translates to CATVRGRTDEQFF.

This clonotype showed up just a few times. V is TRBV5-1 and J is TRBJ1-2; 11 nucleotides line up with TRBD1. V lost 5 bases to trimming and J lost 6 bases; unmatched junction nucleotides: 6. Germline V lookup: CDR1 SGHRS, CDR2 YFSETQ. The CDR3 length is 14 residues. The CDR3 sequence: CASRGGQGANGYTF. The CDR3 DNA sequence: TGCGCCAGCAGAGGCGGACAGGGGGCTAATGGCTACACCTTC.

This clonotype was recorded many times. The chain recombines TRBV12-3 or TRBV12-4 with TRBJ1-1; D call uncertain. V was trimmed by 3 bases and J by 2 bases, leaving 10 bases between them. The CDR3 contains 14 residues. DNA of the CDR3: TGTGCCAGCAGTTTTCGCCGGACCAACACTGAAGCTTTCTTT. It is translated as CASSFRRTNTEAFF.

This clonotype was found many times. The chain couples TRBV5-6 to TRBJ1-5; possible D gene TRBD1, 5 bases. The CDR3 has 14 residues. Trimming took 1 base from V and 5 from J, leaving 10 bases between them. Germline loops: CDR1 SGHDT, CDR2 YYEEEE. This CDR3 is CASSLMQGHQPQHF. The DNA for the CDR3 is TGTGCCAGCAGCTTGATGCAGGGCCATCAGCCCCAGCATTTT. Full variable domain (remainder filled in from reference TRBV5-6 and TRBJ1-5): DAGVTQSPTHLIKTRGQQVTLRCSPKSGHDTVSWYQQALGQGPQFIFQYYEEEERQRGNFPDRFSGHQFPNYSSELNVNALLLGDSALYLCASSLMQGHQPQHFGDGTRLSIL.

The rearrangement uses TRBV18 and TRBJ2-5; tentative D call: TRBD2 (7 bases). CDR3 length: 15 amino acids. V lost 0 bases to trimming and J lost 4 bases, with 12 bases between them. Germline CDR1 and CDR2: KGHSH and LQKENI. The CDR3 nucleotides are TGTGCCAGCTCACCACCGACGGGGGGCCGAGAGACCCAGTACTTC. Translating it yields CASSPPTGGRETQYF.

This clonotype appeared a few times. The V call is TRBV12-3 or TRBV12-4, the J call TRBJ2-5, with TRBD1 matching 10 bases. V was clipped by 5 bases and J by 3 bases; unmatched bases: 6. The CDR3 consists of 15 residues. CDR3: CASSPPGTGEETQYF. In nucleotides, the CDR3 is TGTGCCAGCAGTCCCCCCGGGACAGGGGAAGAGACCCAGTACTTC.

This chain joins TRBV24-1 and TRBJ2-1, with 10 nucleotides matching TRBD1. There are 15 residues in the CDR3. The V gene end was trimmed by 6 bases and the J gene end by 7 bases; junction bases not matched to a gene: 8. Germline V gene lookup returns CDR1 KGHDR and CDR2 SFDVKD. The CDR3 region has the DNA TGTGCCACCAGTCACGGGACAGGGGACGAAAATGAGCAGTTCTTC. This translates into CATSHGTGDENEQFF.

This clonotype has only a few counts. The chain is built from TRBV7-2 and TRBJ2-1; 14 bases agree with TRBD2. V was pared by 4 bases and J by 7 bases, with 6 bases of the junction left unmatched. Germline V gives CDR1 SGHTA, CDR2 FQGNSA. The CDR3 contains 16 residues. CDR3 DNA: TGTGCCAGCAGCTCCGGACTAGCGGGGGGTGAGAATGAGCAGTTCTTC. Translation: CASSSGLAGGENEQFF.

This clonotype appeared many times. The chain couples TRBV7-2 to TRBJ2-5, with D unresolved. The CDR3 is 14 residues long. V lost 3 bases, J lost 3 bases, and 11 bases lay in between. The germline V gene has CDR1 SGHTA and CDR2 FQGNSA. The chain's CDR3 is CASSFRLGKETQYF. CDR3 sequence (DNA): TGTGCCAGCAGCTTCCGGCTTGGTAAAGAGACCCAGTACTTC.

Ten or more counts support this clonotype. This CDR3 fails to terminate in the conserved phenylalanine or tryptophan, so it likely reflects a read error. The DNA is left out, because the CDR3 cannot be placed on it with certainty; the CDR3 is given as TCRdb lists it. This sequence joins TRBV27 and TRBJ2-7; the D segment call TRBD1 is taken from the table without a DNA check. Looked up from germline, CDR1 is MNHEY and CDR2 is SMNVEV (reference sequence). The CDR3 sequence runs 12 residues, both termini included. The CDR3 spells CASSTGGTGLSL.

This clonotype was observed a few times. The chain joins TRBV10-3 to TRBJ2-7; no firm D call. Germline V CDR1 and CDR2: ENHRY, SYGVKD. The V end lost 0 bases, the J end lost 1 base, and 13 bases lay between the germline ends. The CDR3 contains 16 residues. This chain's CDR3 is CAISESIGQNSYEQYV. The CDR3 nucleotides read TGTGCCATCAGTGAGTCAATAGGGCAGAATTCCTACGAGCAGTACGTC.

This clonotype has a count of ten or more. This chain links TRBV20-1 with TRBJ2-5; D is unclear. Trimming removed 3 bases from V and 4 bases from J, with 12 bases in between. The CDR3 contains 13 residues. From germline, CDR1 is DFQATT and CDR2 SNEGSKA (reference sequence). DNA of the CDR3: TGCAGTGCTAGTTCGGCGACCGCAGAGACCCAGTACTTC. Translation gives CSASSATAETQYF.

This clonotype was observed many times. The chain combines TRBV7-2 with TRBJ2-1; 9 nucleotides line up with TRBD2. Germline CDR1 SGHTA, CDR2 FQGNSA. The CDR3 is made up of 12 amino acids. V shed 3 bases, J shed 15 bases, and the junction held 6 bases outside the gene matches. In DNA, the CDR3 is TGTGCCAGCAGCTTTCTAGCGGGGTCCCGGTTCTTC. This sequence encodes CASSFLAGSRFF.

The table lists this clonotype with many counts. The V and J genes are TRBV4-2 and TRBJ1-3; D remains ambiguous. Germline V lookup: CDR1 LGHNA, CDR2 YNFKEQ. V was cut by 5 bases and J by 0 bases, with 11 bases left in between. The CDR3 length is 15 residues. The CDR3 reads CASSDRGSSGNTIYF. DNA of the CDR3: TGTGCCAGCAGCGACCGAGGGAGCTCTGGAAACACCATATATTTT.

This clonotype was counted a few times. The chain is built from TRBV12-3 or TRBV12-4 and TRBJ2-5, with D tentatively TRBD2 (7 bases). V gave up 5 bases and J gave up 4 bases, with 14 bases separating them. The CDR3 consists of 14 residues. Here the CDR3 reads CASSVGGPRETQYF. The CDR3 region has the DNA TGTGCCAGCAGTGTGGGGGGGCCCCGAGAGACCCAGTACTTC.

CDR3 sequence: CSARVGLASGLSSYEQYF. The CDR3 DNA is TGCAGTGCTAGGGTGGGGTTGGCTAGCGGGTTGAGCTCCTACGAGCAGTACTTC. The chain couples TRBV20-1 to TRBJ2-7; 8 positions match TRBD2. This CDR3 spans 18 amino acids. CDR1 is DFQATT, CDR2 SNEGSKA, per germline (reference sequence). V was pared by 3 bases and J by 0 bases, with 16 bases of the junction left unmatched.

Ten or more counts support this clonotype. The V gene is TRBV5-1, the J gene TRBJ2-2; D is uncertain. Per the germline V gene, CDR1 is SGHRS and CDR2 is YFSETQ. The CDR3 consists of 14 residues. V was cut by 1 base and J by 6 bases, with 10 bases left in between. CDR3 DNA: TGCGCCAGCAGCTTGTCCGGGTCGGCCGGGGAGCTGTTTTTT. Its translation: CASSLSGSAGELFF.

This clonotype was seen only a few times. The rearrangement uses TRBV10-3 and TRBJ2-1, with 12 positions matching TRBD2. This CDR3 region has 14 residues. Per germline, CDR1 ENHRY and CDR2 SYGVKD. J lost 5 bases, V lost 6 bases, and 2 bases had no gene match. This chain's CDR3 is CAIRRTSGDNEQFF. The DNA of the CDR3 is TGTGCCATCAGGAGGACTAGCGGGGACAATGAGCAGTTCTTC.

This clonotype was counted ten times or more. CDR3 loop: CASSPQPENEKLFF. The CDR3 coding sequence is TGTGCCAGCTCACCGCAGCCAGAAAATGAAAAACTGTTTTTT. V usage is TRBV18 and J usage is TRBJ1-4; D remains ambiguous. Germline-derived CDR1 and CDR2 are KGHSH and LQKENI. The V gene lost 3 bases and the J gene lost 5 bases, with 10 bases spanning the gap. CDR3 length: 14 residues.